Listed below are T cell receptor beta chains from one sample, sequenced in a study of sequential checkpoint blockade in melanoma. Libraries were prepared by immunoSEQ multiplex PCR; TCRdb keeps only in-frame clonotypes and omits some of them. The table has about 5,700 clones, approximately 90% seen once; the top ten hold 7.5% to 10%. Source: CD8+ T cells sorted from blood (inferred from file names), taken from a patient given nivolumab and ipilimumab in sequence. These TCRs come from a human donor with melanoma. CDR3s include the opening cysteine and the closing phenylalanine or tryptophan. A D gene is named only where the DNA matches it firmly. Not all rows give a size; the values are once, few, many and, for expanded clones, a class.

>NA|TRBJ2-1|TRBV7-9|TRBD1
CASSLTGTGPYNEQFF
TGTGCCAGCAGCTTAACCGGGACAGGGCCCTACAATGAGCAGTTCTTC
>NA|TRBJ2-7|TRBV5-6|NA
CASSLASYYEQYF
TGTGCCAGCAGCTTGGCGTCTTATTACGAGCAGTACTTC
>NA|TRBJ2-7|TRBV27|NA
CASSLFGRAYEQYF
TGTGCCAGCAGTTTATTCGGTCGGGCCTACGAGCAGTACTTC
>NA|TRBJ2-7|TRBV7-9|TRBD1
CASSVLGTGPYEQYF
TGTGCCAGCAGCGTTCTCGGGACAGGCCCCTACGAGCAGTACTTC
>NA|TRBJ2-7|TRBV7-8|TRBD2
CASRLSGTSGRVRFEQYF
TGTGCCAGCAGATTATCCGGGACTAGCGGGAGGGTCCGGTTCGAGCAGTACTTC
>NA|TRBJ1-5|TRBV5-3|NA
CASSFFSGDNQPQHF
TGTGCCAGCAGCTTTTTTTCAGGGGACAATCAGCCCCAGCATTTT
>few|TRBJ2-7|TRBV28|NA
CASSTGLRQYF
TGTGCCAGCAGTACGGGACTTCGGCAGTACTTC
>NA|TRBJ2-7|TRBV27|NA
CASSFYQGYEQYF
TGTGCCAGCAGTTTTTATCAGGGGTACGAGCAGTACTTC
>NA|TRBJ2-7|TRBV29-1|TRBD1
CSVGTGVYEQYF
TGCAGCGTTGGGACAGGGGTATACGAGCAGTACTTC
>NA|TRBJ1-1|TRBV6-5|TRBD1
CASTEQGEYTEAFF
TGTGCCAGCACCGAACAGGGGGAGTACACTGAAGCTTTCTTT
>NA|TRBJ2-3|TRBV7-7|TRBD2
CASSLGGLAGDTQYF
TGTGCCAGCAGCTTGGGGGGACTAGCAGGGGATACGCAGTATTTT
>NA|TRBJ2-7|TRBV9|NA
CASSVGQGGYEQYF
TGTGCCAGCAGCGTGGGCCAGGGTGGCTACGAGCAGTACTTC
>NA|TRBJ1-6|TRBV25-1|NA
CASTGGNSPLHF
TGTGCCAGCACCGGAGGGAATTCACCCCTCCACTTT
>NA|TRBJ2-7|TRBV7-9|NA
CASSPLGRPPYEQYF
TGTGCCAGCAGCCCTCTGGGCAGACCGCCCTACGAGCAGTACTTC